The next 26 T cell receptor beta chains were all read from a single sample in a study of T cells in Graves' hyperthyroidism and ophthalmopathy. Regions amplified from RNA transcripts were the TCR beta CDR3 regions. An initial round of RT-PCR targeting the TCR CDR3 relied on the HTBI primer set. In TCRdb, the multiplex PCR reads were re-called with MiXCR into one record per CDR3 protein. The sample has roughly 580,000 distinct CDR3 sequences, approximately 13% seen once. Source material: blood. These receptor sequences come from a young woman with Graves' hyperthyroidism that later progressed to Graves' ophthalmopathy.

This clonotype was detected many times. The genes are TRBV20-1 and TRBJ1-2; TRBD1 might be the D (6 bases). CDR1 and CDR2 from the germline V gene are DFQATT and SNEGSKA (reference sequence). The V gene lost 3 bases and the J gene lost 1 base, with 12 bases spanning the gap. The length of the CDR3 is 14 residues. The CDR3 region has the DNA TGCAGTGCTAGGGTGGGGGGCTTTAACTATGGCTACACCTTC. Its protein is CSARVGGFNYGYTF.

The sample holds many counts of this clonotype. The CDR3 DNA sequence: TGTGCCAGCAGTCCGGGACAGGGGCGCTCTGGGGCCAACGTCCTGACTTTC. This translates into CASSPGQGRSGANVLTF. V and J are TRBV6-2 or TRBV6-3 and TRBJ2-6; TRBD1 matches 10 bases. This CDR3 is built from 17 residues. V dropped 5 bases and J dropped 0; count of bases not matched to a gene: 4. The germline CDR1 and CDR2 sequences are MNHEY and SVGEGT.

The chain has TRBV18 and TRBJ1-5, with 9 bases matching TRBD1. Germline V CDR1 and CDR2: KGHSH, LQKENI. Trimming took 1 base from V and 4 from J; bases not matched to a gene: 8. The CDR3 loop spans 17 amino acids. The CDR3 sequence is CASSPRIATGGNQPQHF. The CDR3 DNA is TGTGCCAGCTCACCACGCATCGCGACAGGGGGAAATCAGCCCCAGCATTTT.

In its sample, this clonotype was seen once. The CDR3 does not close with the conserved phenylalanine or tryptophan, likely indicating a read error. The chain combines TRBV10-3 with TRBJ1-2, with 8 bases aligning to TRBD1. V shed 0 bases and J 8 bases; nucleotides not matched to a gene: 2. Germline values: CDR1 ENHRY, CDR2 SYGVKD. The CDR3 spans 13 residues. The CDR3 coding sequence is TGTGCCATCAGTGAGTCGACAGGGGAAGGCTACACCTCC. Residues: CAISESTGEGYTS.

This chain uses TRBV4-2 with TRBJ2-7; D is uncertain. Per germline, CDR1 LGHNA and CDR2 YNFKEQ. Trimming shortened V by 1 base and J by 5 bases, and 18 bases separated the two germline ends. The CDR3 has 16 residues. The CDR3 loop is CASSQVTSSAGHEQYF. CDR3 bases: TGTGCCAGCAGCCAAGTGACGAGTAGTGCCGGACACGAGCAGTACTTC.

This rearrangement joins TRBV20-1 to TRBJ2-7, with D perhaps TRBD1 (7 bases). The germline V gene encodes CDR1 DFQATT and CDR2 SNEGSKA (reference sequence). The length of the CDR3 is 14 residues. Trimming took 6 bases from V and 1 from J, leaving 16 bases between them. CDR3 nucleotides: TGCAGTGCCAGGAGGGGGACAGCTTCCTACGAGCAGTACTTC. It yields the protein CSARRGTASYEQYF.

Of note for this clonotype: A much larger clonotype is one base distant, so this may be a read error. V is TRBV11-1 and J is TRBJ1-1; a weak D match, TRBD1 (5 bases). The CDR3 is 14 residues long. Germline CDR1 SGHAT, CDR2 FQDESV (reference sequence). DNA for the CDR3: TGTGCCAGCAGCTCGAGGGAATCGGACACTGAAGCTCTCTTT. Its translation is CASSSRESDTEALF.

This clonotype has more than one count but fewer than ten. The chain carries TRBV14 and TRBJ1-1, with D uncertain. The CDR3 spans 14 residues. Germline CDR1 reads SGHDN; CDR2 reads FVKESK. The V and J ends lost 1 base and 5 bases respectively, with 11 bases between them. The CDR3 region has the DNA TGTGCCAGCAGCCAAGTCCTTGTGACGACTGAAGCTTTCTTT. Protein: CASSQVLVTTEAFF.

The table lists this clonotype with many counts. The chain is built from TRBV28 and TRBJ2-1; 9 bases align to TRBD2. Germline V CDR1 and CDR2: MDHEN, SYDVKM. The CDR3 is 14 amino acids. V was pared by 1 base and J by 8 bases, with 3 bases of the junction left unmatched. CDR3: CASSLSTSGDEQFF. The CDR3 DNA is TGTGCCAGCAGTTTATCGACTAGCGGAGATGAGCAGTTCTTC.

This clonotype was observed many times. The V call is TRBV15, the J call TRBJ1-4; TRBD1 matches 7 bases. Trimming took 0 bases from V and 7 from J; bases not matched to a gene: 5. The germline CDR1 and CDR2 sequences are LNHNV and YYDKDF (reference sequence). CDR3 length equals 15 residues. This CDR3 reads CATSRDRGEVEKLFF. In nucleotides, the CDR3 is TGTGCCACCAGCAGAGACAGGGGGGAAGTTGAAAAACTGTTTTTT. Looking up the rest from reference TRBV15 and TRBJ1-4 gives the full variable domain: DAMVIQNPRYQVTQFGKPVTLSCSQTLNHNVMYWYQQKSSQAPKLLFHYYDKDFNNEADTPDNFQSRRPNTSFCFLDIRSPGLGDTAMYLCATSRDRGEVEKLFFGSGTQLSVL.

In this sample, this clonotype turned up a few times. The chain uses TRBV6-1 and TRBJ2-1, with D perhaps TRBD2 (6 bases). The CDR3 runs 16 residues. CDR1 is MNHNS and CDR2 is SASEGT in the germline V gene. The V and J ends lost 7 bases and 1 base respectively, with 17 bases between them. For the CDR3, the DNA is TGTGCCAGCACCAGAATCGTAGCGGTTTCCTACAATGAGCAGTTCTTC. Its protein is CASTRIVAVSYNEQFF.

This clonotype was seen more than once but under ten times. The rearrangement uses TRBV27 and TRBJ2-2, with TRBD2 matching 11 bases. CDR1 and CDR2 from the germline V gene are MNHEY and SMNVEV (reference sequence). CDR3 length: 15 residues. Trimming removed 8 bases from V and 5 bases from J; junction bases left unmatched: 7. CDR3 nucleotides: TGTGCCAGCCGCGGGGCTAGCGGGAGGACCGGGGAGCTGTTTTTT. It codes for CASRGASGRTGELFF.

This clonotype was counted a few times. A much larger clone lies one base from this, so it may be a read error. The DNA for the CDR3 is TGTGCCTGGAGACAGGGAGCTGAAGCTTCCTTT. The encoded protein is CAWRQGAEASF. The chain is built from TRBV30 and TRBJ1-1; D is possibly TRBD1 (6 bases). CDR1 and CDR2 from the germline V gene are GTSNPN and SVGIG (reference sequence). The CDR3 runs 11 residues.

This rearrangement joins TRBV5-8 to TRBJ1-4; TRBD1 agrees at 8 bases. The CDR3 has 14 amino acids. Losses at the gene ends were 4 bases for V and 7 bases for J; bases not matched to a gene: 6. The germline V gene encodes CDR1 SGHTS and CDR2 YDEGEE. The CDR3 sequence is CASSTGQGGEKLFF. The DNA for the CDR3 is TGTGCCAGCAGCACCGGACAGGGTGGTGAAAAACTGTTTTTT.

This rearrangement joins TRBV11-3 to TRBJ2-1; the match to TRBD1 covers 8 bases. Trimming removed 5 bases from V and 5 bases from J; junction bases left unmatched: 8. Germline V CDR1 and CDR2: SGHNT, YENEEA. This CDR3 region has 15 residues. CDR3 coding DNA: TGTGCCAGCAGCCCACAGGGGGAGGAGCACAATGAGCAGTTCTTC. Translation gives CASSPQGEEHNEQFF.

The chain uses TRBV6-2 or TRBV6-3 and TRBJ1-5; 9 positions match TRBD1. The CDR3 sequence is 15 residues long. V lost 4 bases, J lost 7 bases, and 8 bases stayed unmatched. Germline V CDR1 and CDR2: MNHEY, SVGEGT. Here the CDR3 reads CASSSRQGVRQPQHF. CDR3 in DNA: TGTGCCAGCAGTTCGAGACAGGGGGTGCGGCAGCCCCAGCATTTT.

This clonotype showed up just a few times. The chain joins TRBV30 to TRBJ2-3, with D perhaps TRBD1 or TRBD2 (5 bases each). The germline V gene encodes CDR1 GTSNPN and CDR2 SVGIG (reference sequence). This CDR3 has 16 amino acids. The ends were cut back, 5 bases at V and 4 bases at J, with 22 bases in the middle. The CDR3: CAWGIGTSLGADTQYF. The CDR3 DNA follows: TGTGCCTGGGGGATCGGGACCTCACTGGGCGCAGATACGCAGTATTTT.

This clonotype occurred many times. CDR3 coding DNA: TGTGCCAGCAGCCAGATACAGGGGATCGGGATCAATGAGCAGTTCTTC. Its translation is CASSQIQGIGINEQFF. The chain recombines TRBV6-1 with TRBJ2-1; TRBD1 matches 7 bases. Trimming at V came to 6 bases and at J to 6 bases, leaving 14 bases not matched to a gene. CDR1 MNHNS and CDR2 SASEGT come from the germline V gene. This CDR3 has 16 residues.

The rearrangement uses TRBV5-8 and TRBJ2-1; 10 positions agree with TRBD2. CDR1 is SGHTS, CDR2 YDEGEE, per germline. The CDR3 covers 19 residues. The V segment lost 0 bases and the J segment 4 bases; nucleotides outside the gene matches: 13. The CDR3 DNA follows: TGTGCCAGCAGCTTGGAGTTTGCTAGCGGGAGATCGGGATACAATGAGCAGTTCTTC. It codes for CASSLEFASGRSGYNEQFF.

The chain employs TRBV28 and TRBJ2-5; D is uncertain. V dropped 2 bases and J dropped 5 bases, with 9 bases sitting between them. The CDR3 runs 13 residues. The germline V gene encodes CDR1 MDHEN and CDR2 SYDVKM. In DNA, the CDR3 is TGTGCCAGCAGTTTAGATCCTCAGGAGACCCAGTACTTC. Translating it yields CASSLDPQETQYF.

The genes are TRBV19 and TRBJ1-1, with unresolved D. Germline-derived CDR1 and CDR2 are LNHDA and SQIVND (reference sequence). The CDR3 loop spans 18 amino acids. With 0 bases removed from V and 0 bases from J, the gap between germline ends came to 17 bases. In DNA form, the CDR3 reads TGTGCCAGTAGTATAGATCGCACCCCAGGCAGGATGAACACTGAAGCTTTCTTT. Amino acids: CASSIDRTPGRMNTEAFF.

This clonotype has at least ten counts. This sequence joins TRBV7-2 and TRBJ2-7; 9 bases are a match to TRBD2. Germline CDR1 SGHTA, CDR2 FQGNSA. The trim removed 2 bases at V and 6 bases at J, leaving 5 bases unmatched. CDR3 length: 14 residues. CDR3 in amino acids: CASSLMREGGEQYF. CDR3 sequence (DNA): TGTGCCAGCAGCTTAATGCGGGAGGGCGGCGAGCAGTACTTC.

This clonotype has just a few counts. The rearrangement links TRBV7-9 to TRBJ1-1; no reliable D call. CDR1 and CDR2 (germline): SEHNR, FQNEAQ (reference sequence). V was trimmed by 5 bases and J by 1 base, leaving 14 bases between them. The CDR3 has 15 residues. The DNA for the CDR3 is TGTGCCAGCAGCCCAAACGAGGAGACGAACACTGAAGCTTTCTTT. Its protein product is CASSPNEETNTEAFF.

This clonotype was recorded many times. The chain is built from TRBV10-3 and TRBJ2-7, with D tentatively TRBD1 (5 bases). Germline CDR1 ENHRY, CDR2 SYGVKD. The CDR3 is 11 amino acids. The CDR3 DNA sequence: TGTGGGGCAGGGTTCCTGTACGAGCAGTACTTC. Protein: CGAGFLYEQYF.

The chain combines TRBV29-1 with TRBJ2-5; either TRBD1 or TRBD2 may fit D (5 bases each). V was trimmed by 6 bases and J by 5 bases, leaving 10 bases between them. The CDR3 totals 11 residues. Per germline, CDR1 SQVTM and CDR2 ANQGSEA. CDR3 coding DNA: TGCAGCGTCTCAGGGACGGAGACCCAGTACTTC. Amino acids: CSVSGTETQYF.

This clonotype was seen at least ten times. This chain connects TRBV25-1 to TRBJ2-3, with D possibly TRBD1 on 7 matching bases. The CDR3 is made up of 16 amino acids. The germline V gene has CDR1 MGHDK and CDR2 SYGVNS. V dropped 8 bases and J dropped 0 bases, with 18 bases sitting between them. The CDR3 DNA sequence: TGTGCCAGCTGCCGGAGGGAACAGGGGAGCACAGATACGCAGTATTTT. Translating gives CASCRREQGSTDTQYF.